Listed below are T cell receptor beta chains from one sample, sequenced in a study of CD8+CD57+ T cells in acquired aplastic anemia. A single record per CDR3 protein comes from TCRdb applying MiXCR to the reads. Counted here are about 400,000 distinct CDR3 sequences, 55% to 70% occurring once; the ten biggest clones make up 4%. Sequencing was done on a sample of sorted CD4+, CD8+, or CD8+CD57+ T cells (not recorded which) from PBMCs. Receptor source: a human donor in good health, serving as a control. Both conserved end residues are part of each CDR3.

len,j_gene,v_gene,CDR3aa
16,TRBJ1-6,TRBV2,CASSVDGGSYIHPRHF
15,TRBJ2-2,TRBV30,CAWRAGTRATGELFF
18,TRBJ1-1,TRBV5-8,CASSLGGRTGRMNTEAFF
13,TRBJ2-7,TRBV2,CASSEVPYYEQYF
14,TRBJ1-6,TRBV7-2,CASSQARTSTLLPF
16,TRBJ2-1,TRBV9,CASSPFSGGFYNEQFF
13,TRBJ2-7,TRBV6-5,CASSSDRNYEQYF
14,TRBJ2-3,TRBV12-3/TRBV12-4,CASSTSGRTDTQYF
13,TRBJ2-7,TRBV2,CASSVEGHNEQYF
14,TRBJ2-7,TRBV9,CASSDPARGYEQYF
16,TRBJ2-5,TRBV12-3/TRBV12-4,CASRSWTSGAQETQYF
14,TRBJ1-2,TRBV5-1,CASSLYRANYGYTF
14,TRBJ1-1,TRBV5-1,CASRIRGREKKAFF
15,TRBJ1-6,TRBV11-2,CASSLGGIYNSPLHF
16,TRBJ1-3,TRBV7-3,CASSFGLAGAETNIYF
15,TRBJ2-2,TRBV7-9,CAALAGRLNTGELFF
17,TRBJ1-1,TRBV7-2,CASSWPQNRTMNTEAFF
16,TRBJ1-6,TRBV5-6,CASSRNGGPNGSPLHF
14,TRBJ1-1,TRBV2,CASSLVRTNPEAFF
14,TRBJ1-2,TRBV20-1,CSARYATGEYGYTF
12,TRBJ1-3,TRBV20-1,CSAIGQGQTLYF
16,TRBJ2-2,TRBV7-2,CASSSGGATQYFGLFF
15,TRBJ2-1,TRBV7-2,CASSVAGTGSNEQFF
13,TRBJ1-5,TRBV11-1,CASSFDGNQPQHF
15,-,TRBV2,CASSEEGVGNQPQHF
13,TRBJ1-1,TRBV15,CATSGTDRAEAFF
14,TRBJ1-1,TRBV20-1,CSARQVPTYGEAFF
16,TRBJ2-7,TRBV7-3,CASSLGGGLSSYEQYF
15,TRBJ2-5,TRBV7-8,CASSLDPPGDQPQYF